These 4 T cell receptor beta chains share one sample of origin, sequenced in a study of molecular identifiers for immune sequencing clone quantification. TCRdb re-analysed the PCR reads in MiXCR, keeping a single row per CDR3 protein. The sample contains about 510,000 distinct CDR3 sequences, over 20% of which appear only once. The sequencing input was naive CD8+ T cells from blood, with Jurkat cell RNA spiked in. Subset meaning: FACS-sorted CD8+CD4-CCR7+CD45RA+ naive T cells. The receptor set was obtained from a human donor in good health. Some libraries in this study had Jurkat cell RNA spiked in.

This clonotype was seen repeatedly, ten times or more. The CDR3 DNA follows: TGTGCCGTGAGGGGACAGAGTGTGACGCAGTATTTT. It specifies CAVRGQSVTQYF. This chain uses TRBV27 with TRBJ2-3; 7 positions match TRBD1. After removal of 11 bases from V and 9 bases from J, the junction contained 11 bases not matched to a gene. Germline CDR1 is MNHEY and CDR2 is SMNVEV (reference sequence). This CDR3 is 12 amino acids long.

This clonotype occurred many times. The gene calls are TRBV27 and TRBJ2-7; possible D gene TRBD2, 6 bases. The length of the CDR3 is 13 residues. Germline CDR1 MNHEY, CDR2 SMNVEV (reference sequence). V lost 8 bases, J lost 3 bases, and 14 bases lay in between. CDR3 region: CASRKGRDYEQYF. The CDR3 DNA reads TGTGCCAGCCGCAAAGGGCGGGACTACGAGCAGTACTTC.

The CDR3 is CASSMGSNTEAFF. In nucleotides, the CDR3 is TGTGCCAGCAGTATGGGATCGAACACTGAAGCTTTCTTT. The rearrangement uses TRBV12-3 or TRBV12-4 and TRBJ1-1, with unresolved D. The CDR3 extends over 13 amino acids. Trimming removed 5 bases from V and 1 base from J, with 8 bases in between.

This clonotype has at least ten counts. The V call is TRBV4-1, the J call TRBJ1-1; D remains unclear. The CDR3 contains 13 residues. Germline lookup yields CDR1 MGHRA and CDR2 YSYEKL. Trimming cost V 0 bases and J 7 bases, with 9 bases left between them. CDR3 DNA sequence: TGCGCCAGCAGCCAAGAAAACTTACTTGAAGCTTTCTTT. Translation gives CASSQENLLEAFF.